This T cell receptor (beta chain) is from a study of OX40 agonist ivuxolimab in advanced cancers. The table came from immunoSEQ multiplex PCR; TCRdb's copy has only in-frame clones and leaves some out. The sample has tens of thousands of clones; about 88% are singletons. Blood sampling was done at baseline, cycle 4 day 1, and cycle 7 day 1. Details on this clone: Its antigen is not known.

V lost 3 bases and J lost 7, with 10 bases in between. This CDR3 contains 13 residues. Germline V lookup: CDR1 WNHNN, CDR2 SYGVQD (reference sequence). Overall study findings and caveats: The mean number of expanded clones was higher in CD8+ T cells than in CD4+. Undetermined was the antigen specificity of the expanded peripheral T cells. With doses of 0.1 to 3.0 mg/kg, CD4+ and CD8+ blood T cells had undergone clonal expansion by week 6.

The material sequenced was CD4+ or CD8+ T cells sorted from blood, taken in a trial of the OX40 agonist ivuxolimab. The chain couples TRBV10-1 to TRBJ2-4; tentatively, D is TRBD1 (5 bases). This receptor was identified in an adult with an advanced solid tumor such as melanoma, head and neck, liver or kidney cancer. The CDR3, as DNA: TGCGCCAGCAGTGAAGGTCAGGGCAACATTCAGTACTTC. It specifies CASSEGQGNIQYF.